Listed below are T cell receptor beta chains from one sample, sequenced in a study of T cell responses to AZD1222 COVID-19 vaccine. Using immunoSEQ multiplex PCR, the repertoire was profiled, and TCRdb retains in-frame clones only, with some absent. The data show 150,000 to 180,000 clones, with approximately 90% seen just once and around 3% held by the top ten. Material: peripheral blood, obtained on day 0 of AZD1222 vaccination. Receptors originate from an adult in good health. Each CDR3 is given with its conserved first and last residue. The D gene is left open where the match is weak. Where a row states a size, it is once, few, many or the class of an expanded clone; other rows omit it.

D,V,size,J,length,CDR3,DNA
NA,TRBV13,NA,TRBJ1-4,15,CASSLGRQENEKLFF,TGTGCCAGCAGCTTAGGACGGCAAGAGAATGAAAAACTGTTTTTT
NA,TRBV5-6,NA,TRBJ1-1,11,CASGGQGKAFF,TGTGCCAGCGGCGGACAAGGGAAAGCTTTCTTT
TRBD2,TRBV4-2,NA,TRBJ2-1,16,CASSRNPSGPGDEQFF,TGTGCCAGCAGCCGAAACCCTAGCGGGCCGGGGGATGAGCAGTTCTTC
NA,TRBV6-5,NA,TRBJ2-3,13,CASGQLSTDTQYF,TGTGCCAGCGGTCAGCTAAGCACAGATACGCAGTATTTT
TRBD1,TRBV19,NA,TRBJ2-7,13,CASRLTGAYEQYF,TGTGCCAGTAGATTGACAGGGGCCTACGAGCAGTACTTC
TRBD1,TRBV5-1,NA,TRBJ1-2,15,CASSLKGQGTYGYTF,TGCGCCAGCAGCTTGAAGGGACAGGGGACCTATGGCTACACCTTC
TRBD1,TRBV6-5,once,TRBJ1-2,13,CASSTGVGYGYTF,TGTGCCAGCAGTACAGGGGTAGGCTATGGCTACACCTTC
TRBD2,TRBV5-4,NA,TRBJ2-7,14,CASTRGGASYEQYF,TGTGCCAGCACCCGGGGGGGGGCCTCCTACGAGCAGTACTTC
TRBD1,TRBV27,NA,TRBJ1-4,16,CASSRLQGIANEKLFF,TGTGCCAGCAGCCGGCTACAGGGGATAGCTAATGAAAAACTGTTTTTT
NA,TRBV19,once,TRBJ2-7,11,CASSDSYEQYF,TGTGCCAGTAGTGACTCCTACGAGCAGTACTTC